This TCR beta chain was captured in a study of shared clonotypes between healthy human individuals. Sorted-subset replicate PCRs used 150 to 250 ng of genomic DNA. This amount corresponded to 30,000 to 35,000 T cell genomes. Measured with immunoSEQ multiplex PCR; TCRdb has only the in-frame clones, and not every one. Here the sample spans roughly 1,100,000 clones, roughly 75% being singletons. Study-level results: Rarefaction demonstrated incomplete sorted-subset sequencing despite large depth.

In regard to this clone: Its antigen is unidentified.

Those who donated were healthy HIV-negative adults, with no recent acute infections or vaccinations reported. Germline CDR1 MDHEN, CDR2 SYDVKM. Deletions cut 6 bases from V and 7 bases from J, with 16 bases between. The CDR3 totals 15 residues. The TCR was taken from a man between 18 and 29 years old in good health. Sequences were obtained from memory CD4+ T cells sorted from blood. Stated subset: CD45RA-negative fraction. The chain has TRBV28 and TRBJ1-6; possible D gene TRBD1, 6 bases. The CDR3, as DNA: TGTGCCAGCAGCTTACGGCGGGGGCAAAATTCACCCCTCCACTTT. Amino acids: CASSLRRGQNSPLHF.